Each of the 30 T cell receptor beta chains below was sequenced from the same sample in a study of CD8+ T cells in alopecia areata. Extraction of RNA preceded its reverse transcription into cDNA, which served as the sequencing template. This table comes from immunoSEQ multiplex PCR, and its TCRdb copy is limited to in-frame clones, with some not included. This sample has some 200,000 clones, with 50% to 60% found just once. The sequencing used CD4+ T cells sorted from blood, collected at week 0. Receptors were obtained from a human donor with alopecia areata.

The gene calls are TRBV11-3 and TRBJ2-7, with D possibly TRBD1 on 6 matching bases. With 4 bases removed from V and 0 bases from J, the gap between germline ends came to 13 bases. This CDR3 region has 15 residues. Germline loops: CDR1 SGHNT, CDR2 YENEEA. The CDR3 spells CASSSWTASSYEQYF. CDR3 sequence (DNA): TGTGCCAGCAGCTCCTGGACAGCAAGCTCCTACGAGCAGTACTTC. Full variable domain (outside the CDR3, taken from reference TRBV11-3 and TRBJ2-7): EAGVVQSPRYKIIEKKQPVAFWCNPISGHNTLYWYLQNLGQGPELLIRYENEEAVDDSQLPKDRFSAERLKGVDSTLKIQPAELGDSAVYLCASSSWTASSYEQYFGPGTRLTVT.

The rearrangement joins TRBV6-6 to TRBJ1-5, with D tentatively TRBD1 (5 bases). Per germline, CDR1 MNHNY and CDR2 SVGAGI (reference sequence). Deletions cut 2 bases from V and 0 bases from J, with 11 bases between. This CDR3 region has 16 residues. The CDR3 DNA reads as TGTGCCAGCAGTTACATAGGGCAGGGTAGCAATCAGCCCCAGCATTTT. Protein sequence: CASSYIGQGSNQPQHF.

This chain links TRBV5-1 with TRBJ1-1, with 7 bases matching TRBD1. The germline gives CDR1 SGHRS, CDR2 YFSETQ. The CDR3 extends over 13 amino acids. V shed 4 bases, J shed 5 bases, and the junction held 5 bases outside the gene matches. CDR3 in amino acids: CASSLTGETEAFF. Here the CDR3 DNA reads TGCGCCAGCAGCCTTACAGGGGAGACTGAAGCTTTCTTT. The entire variable domain, with the rest obtained from reference TRBV5-1 and TRBJ1-1, is as follows: KAGVTQTPRYLIKTRGQQVTLSCSPISGHRSVSWYQQTPGQGLQFLFEYFSETQRNKGNFPGRFSGRQFSNSRSEMNVSTLELGDSALYLCASSLTGETEAFFGQGTRLTVV.

The chain employs TRBV7-9 and TRBJ2-1; perhaps TRBD1 as D (6 bases). This CDR3 region has 12 residues. V was shortened by 5 bases and J by 12 bases, with 14 bases between the two germline ends. From germline, CDR1 is SEHNR and CDR2 FQNEAQ (reference sequence). The CDR3 DNA follows: TGTGCCAGCAGCCTGGACAGCATATGGCAGTTCTTC. Translated: CASSLDSIWQFF.

V gene TRBV7-8 combines with J gene TRBJ2-3, with D tentatively TRBD1 or TRBD2 (5 bases each). Germline V gene data show CDR1 as SGHVS and CDR2 as FQNEAQ. Trimming pared 5 bases from V and 13 bases from J, leaving 13 bases between. CDR3 size: 11 residues. CDR3: CASSHGDQKYF. The CDR3 DNA reads as TGTGCCAGCAGCCACGGGGACCAAAAGTATTTT.

CDR3 nucleotides: TGTGGCTCAGGTGCATACAATGAGCAGTTCTTC. Its translation: CGSGAYNEQFF. J is TRBJ2-1 and V is TRBV30; D is ambiguous. This CDR3 has 11 residues. Germline CDR1 reads GTSNPN; CDR2 reads SVGIG (reference sequence). The entire variable domain, with the rest obtained from reference TRBV30 and TRBJ2-1, is as follows: SQTIHQWPATLVQPVGSPLSLECTVEGTSNPNLYWYRQAAGRGLQLLFYSVGIGQISSEVPQNLSASRPQDRQFILSSKKLLLSDSGFYLCGSGAYNEQFFGPGTRLTVL.

CDR3 DNA: TGTGCCAGCAGTAAGGGGGCTCGGGAGACCCAGTACTTC. The encoded protein is CASSKGARETQYF. The chain uses TRBV6-5 and TRBJ2-5, with TRBD1 matching 7 bases. The CDR3 loop spans 13 amino acids. Germline V gene lookup returns CDR1 MNHEY and CDR2 SVGAGI. J lost 5 bases, V lost 5 bases, and 5 bases had no gene match.

The chain couples TRBV2 to TRBJ2-5; D is ambiguous. Germline values: CDR1 SNHLY, CDR2 FYNNEI. The V end was cut by 2 bases, the J end by 7 bases, with 11 bases between. This CDR3 spans 13 amino acids. The CDR3 loop is CASSEMPRGTQYF. The CDR3 DNA sequence: TGTGCCAGCAGTGAAATGCCTAGAGGGACCCAGTACTTC.

The chain uses TRBV23-1 and TRBJ2-5, with D tentatively TRBD1 or TRBD2 (5 bases each). TRBV23-1 is filed as an ORF, its function uncertain. This CDR3 is built from 13 residues. Deletions cut 11 bases from V and 9 bases from J, with 22 bases between. CDR3 in DNA: TGCGCCGGCCCCTGGGACGCTGGAACGGCCCAGTACTTC. Encoded protein: CAGPWDAGTAQYF.

This clone was seen more than once but under ten times. This chain links TRBV27 with TRBJ1-6; no reliable D call. The CDR3 contains 19 residues. CDR1 and CDR2 from the germline V gene are MNHEY and SMNVEV (reference sequence). The ends were cut back, 0 bases at V and 5 bases at J, with 20 bases in the middle. The CDR3 sequence is CASSLSTLDLRGNNSPLHF. In DNA form, the CDR3 reads TGTGCCAGCAGTTTATCGACTCTAGACCTCCGGGGTAATAATTCACCCCTCCACTTT.

This clone was observed a handful of times. This sequence joins TRBV4-1 and TRBJ1-2; D unresolved. Germline-derived CDR1 and CDR2 are MGHRA and YSYEKL. Trimming left V 4 bases short and J 7 bases short, with 22 bases between. The CDR3 is made up of 16 amino acids. CDR3 loop: CASSLQSVGLLGGYTF. For the CDR3, the DNA is TGCGCCAGCAGCCTCCAGTCGGTGGGGTTATTGGGTGGCTACACCTTC.

In its sample, this clone was seen a few times. The rearrangement links TRBV19 to TRBJ2-7; D is unclear. The CDR3 consists of 12 residues. Trimming removed 6 bases from V and 6 bases from J, with 12 bases in between. CDR1 and CDR2 (germline): LNHDA, SQIVND (reference sequence). This CDR3 reads CASRPLGGEQYF. The CDR3 DNA is TGTGCCAGTAGGCCATTGGGCGGCGAGCAGTACTTC.

The genes are TRBV6-5 and TRBJ1-2; D gene unclear. Germline V lookup: CDR1 MNHEY, CDR2 SVGAGI. The CDR3 runs 13 residues. V lost 6 bases to trimming and J lost 2 bases, with 10 bases between them. The CDR3 sequence: CASRRTENYGYTF. In DNA form, the CDR3 reads TGTGCCAGCAGGCGGACGGAGAACTATGGCTACACCTTC.

The chain has TRBV5-1 and TRBJ2-3, with TRBD2 as a possible D gene (6 bases). Trimming took off 0 bases at V and 4 bases at J, with 12 bases between the two ends. Germline CDR1 reads SGHRS; CDR2 reads YFSETQ. The CDR3 contains 15 residues. The CDR3 region is CASSLEGVAADTQYF. CDR3 DNA sequence: TGCGCCAGCAGCTTGGAAGGGGTAGCGGCAGATACGCAGTATTTT.

The chain combines TRBV20-1 with TRBJ1-1; 7 bases match TRBD1. Trimming cost V 4 bases and J 14 bases; bases outside gene matches: 7. The germline CDR1 and CDR2 sequences are DFQATT and SNEGSKA (reference sequence). The CDR3 is 10 residues long. The CDR3 sequence is CSAKDRVGFF. The CDR3 DNA is TGCAGTGCTAAAGACAGGGTGGGCTTCTTT.

V and J are TRBV28 and TRBJ1-2; no definite D call. The V end was cut by 6 bases, the J end by 3 bases, with 8 bases between. The CDR3 is made up of 12 amino acids. CDR1 and CDR2 (germline): MDHEN, SYDVKM. The CDR3 here is CASSLIDYGYTF. The DNA for the CDR3 is TGTGCCAGCAGCTTGATCGACTATGGCTACACCTTC.

The V call is TRBV30, the J call TRBJ2-7, with TRBD2 identical over 7 bases. The CDR3 consists of 13 residues. Germline V gene sequence: CDR1 GTSNPN, CDR2 SVGIG (reference sequence). The V segment lost 5 bases and the J segment 5 bases; nucleotides outside the gene matches: 9. The CDR3 is CAWGGGFQHEQYF. As DNA, the CDR3 is TGTGCCTGGGGGGGAGGGTTTCAGCACGAGCAGTACTTC.

The CDR3 reads CASRPRGPITNYEQYF. The CDR3 DNA reads TGTGCCAGCAGACCCAGGGGGCCAATAACAAACTACGAGCAGTACTTC. The chain carries TRBV7-9 and TRBJ2-7; 8 bases agree with TRBD1. V lost 6 bases and J lost 3; bases outside the gene matches: 13. Per germline, CDR1 SEHNR and CDR2 FQNEAQ (reference sequence). This CDR3 comprises 16 residues.

The chain uses TRBV5-1 and TRBJ2-1, with D possibly TRBD2 on 6 matching bases. The germline gives CDR1 SGHRS, CDR2 YFSETQ. CDR3 length: 14 amino acids. V shed 4 bases and J shed 9 bases, with 17 bases lying between them. The CDR3, as DNA: TGCGCCAGCAGCCGAAATGCTCTAGCGACTGAGCAGTTCTTC. Amino acids: CASSRNALATEQFF.

This clone occurred a few times. The chain has TRBV19 and TRBJ2-2; 9 nucleotides agree with TRBD1. Germline loops: CDR1 LNHDA, CDR2 SQIVND (reference sequence). This CDR3 region has 15 residues. V lost 4 bases to trimming and J lost 4 bases; unmatched junction nucleotides: 4. The DNA for the CDR3 is TGTGCCAGTAGTACGGGGGACAGGGTCACCGGGGAGCTGTTTTTT. Translation: CASSTGDRVTGELFF.

The CDR3 DNA sequence: TGTGCCAGCAGCCAAGTTTCGACGGGCCCTTCAATTCAGCCCCAGCATTTT. It specifies CASSQVSTGPSIQPQHF. The chain recombines TRBV4-2 with TRBJ1-5, with D uncertain. CDR3 length equals 17 residues. Trimming took off 1 base at V and 6 bases at J, with 19 bases between the two ends. Germline V gene data show CDR1 as LGHNA and CDR2 as YNFKEQ.

This clone was seen a handful of times. V is TRBV5-1 and J is TRBJ1-1; D remains unclear. The ends were cut back, 1 base at V and 2 bases at J, with 0 bases in the middle. The CDR3 sequence is 11 residues long. The V gene's germline CDR1 is SGHRS and CDR2 YFSETQ. This chain's CDR3 is CASSLNTEAFF. CDR3 DNA: TGCGCCAGCAGCTTGAACACTGAAGCTTTCTTT.

The DNA for the CDR3 is TGCGCCAGCAGTCAATCGGAAGGGACAGTGAGCTACGAGCAGTACTTC. Its translation: CASSQSEGTVSYEQYF. This chain uses TRBV23-1 with TRBJ2-7, with 7 bases fitting TRBD1. TRBV23-1 is annotated as an ORF whose role is uncertain. This CDR3 has 16 amino acids. The trim removed 0 bases at V and 3 bases at J, leaving 8 bases unmatched.

This clone was seen at least ten times. CDR3 DNA: TGTGCCAGCAGTGAAGTCAACAGGGGAGCGCAGCCCCAGCATTTT. Translating it yields CASSEVNRGAQPQHF. The V gene is TRBV2, the J gene TRBJ1-5, with TRBD1 matching over 7 bases. V lost 1 base to trimming and J lost 7 bases; unmatched junction nucleotides: 7. The CDR3 extends over 15 amino acids. The germline V gene encodes CDR1 SNHLY and CDR2 FYNNEI.

V gene TRBV29-1 combines with J gene TRBJ1-1; 7 nucleotides agree with TRBD1. CDR3 length equals 13 residues. V shed 4 bases and J 4 bases; nucleotides not matched to a gene: 6. Germline CDR1 is SQVTM and CDR2 is ANQGSEA. The CDR3 sequence: CSVVRQGGTEAFF. In DNA, the CDR3 is TGCAGCGTTGTCCGACAGGGAGGCACTGAAGCTTTCTTT. Filled out from reference TRBV29-1 and TRBJ1-1, the complete variable domain reads SAVISQKPSRDICQRGTSLTIQCQVDSQVTMMFWYRQQPGQSLTLIATANQGSEATYESGFVIDKFPISRPNLTFSTLTVSNMSPEDSSIYLCSVVRQGGTEAFFGQGTRLTVV.

V and J are TRBV5-6 and TRBJ2-4; D perhaps matches TRBD2 (5 bases). The CDR3 runs to 15 residues. The germline V gene has CDR1 SGHDT and CDR2 YYEEEE. Trimming left V 4 bases short and J 0 bases short, with 11 bases between. This chain's CDR3 is CASSHNGLAKNIQYF. CDR3 DNA sequence: TGTGCCAGCAGCCACAATGGACTAGCCAAAAACATTCAGTACTTC.

The chain combines TRBV29-1 with TRBJ1-2; 11 bases are shared with TRBD1. From germline, CDR1 is SQVTM and CDR2 ANQGSEA. Trimming took 5 bases from V and 4 from J; bases not matched to a gene: 12. This CDR3 comprises 16 residues. The CDR3 nucleotides read TGCAGCGTTCTCGGAGGGACAGGGGGAGTAGTCTATGGCTACACCTTC. The encoded protein is CSVLGGTGGVVYGYTF.

The chain has TRBV6-6 and TRBJ2-7; D may be TRBD2 (6 bases). The germline gives CDR1 MNHNY, CDR2 SVGAGI (reference sequence). The CDR3 runs 16 residues. Trimming left V 6 bases short and J 1 base short, with 19 bases between. The CDR3 DNA reads TGTGCCAGCAGCCGTGCTGGGGCGGGGAGGTCCTACGAGCAGTACTTC. It specifies CASSRAGAGRSYEQYF.

This clone has just a few counts. V gene TRBV28 combines with J gene TRBJ2-4; 8 positions agree with TRBD1. Germline V lookup: CDR1 MDHEN, CDR2 SYDVKM. The CDR3 totals 14 residues. V trimming: 5 bases; J trimming: 8 bases; junction bases outside the gene matches: 8. The CDR3 bases are TGTGCCAGCAGTGTTCGGACAGGGAATGACATTCAGTACTTC. This translates into CASSVRTGNDIQYF.

This clone was counted a single time. The V call is TRBV7-9, the J call TRBJ2-7, with D possibly matching TRBD2 (8 bases). The CDR3 covers 14 residues. V dropped 5 bases and J dropped 1 base, with 12 bases sitting between them. Per germline, CDR1 SEHNR and CDR2 FQNEAQ (reference sequence). Here the CDR3 reads CASSRGGQSYEQYF. The CDR3 DNA is TGTGCCAGCAGCCGGGGGGGACAGTCCTACGAGCAGTACTTC. The full variable domain, in which reference TRBV7-9 and TRBJ2-7 provide the parts outside the CDR3, is DTGVSQNPRHKITKRGQNVTFRCDPISEHNRLYWYRQTLGQGPEFLTYFQNEAQLEKSRLLSDRFSAERPKGSFSTLEIQRTEQGDSAMYLCASSRGGQSYEQYFGPGTRLTVT.